These 16 T cell receptor beta chains came from one sample sequenced in a study of T cells in Graves' hyperthyroidism and ophthalmopathy. TCR beta CDR3 region amplification was performed from RNA transcripts. A first-round RT-PCR of the TCR CDR3 used the HTBI primer set. TCRdb processed the multiplex PCR reads anew with MiXCR; each CDR3 protein has one entry. The sample has 350,000 or so distinct CDR3 sequences; 21% are singletons. Sequencing was performed on blood. The receptor set was obtained from a woman aged 45-59 years with Graves' hyperthyroidism.

This clonotype appeared a few times. CDR3 DNA: TGTGCCAGCAGTGGTGAGAACTCTGGGGCCAACGTCCTGACTTTC. It encodes CASSGENSGANVLTF. J is TRBJ2-6 and V is TRBV6-1; D not resolved. CDR1 MNHNS and CDR2 SASEGT come from the germline V gene. This CDR3 is built from 15 residues. V was pared by 4 bases and J by 0 bases, with 7 bases between.

There are many counts of this clonotype. This CDR3 reads CASRADGGHSGELFF. The CDR3 DNA follows: TGTGCCAGCAGGGCAGACGGGGGGCATTCCGGGGAGCTGTTTTTT. The chain links TRBV2 to TRBJ2-2; D may be TRBD2 (7 bases). This CDR3 is 15 amino acids long. CDR1 is SNHLY and CDR2 is FYNNEI in the germline V gene. With 6 bases removed from V and 6 bases from J, the gap between germline ends came to 17 bases.

This clonotype was recorded many times. This chain uses TRBV6-2 or TRBV6-3 with TRBJ2-7; possibly TRBD1 or TRBD2 for D (5 bases each). CDR3 length: 14 residues. The V gene lost 2 bases and the J gene lost 3 bases, with 11 bases spanning the gap. The germline gives CDR1 MNHEY, CDR2 SVGEGT. The CDR3 DNA reads TGTGCCAGCAGTTACGGGGGATCATTCTACGAGCAGTACTTC. It yields the protein CASSYGGSFYEQYF.

This clonotype was seen at least ten times. The chain couples TRBV12-3 or TRBV12-4 to TRBJ2-7, with 8 positions matching TRBD1. The CDR3 contains 14 residues. With V trimmed by 5 bases and J by 5 bases, 8 bases remained unmatched. The DNA of the CDR3 is TGTGCCAGCAGTCCATCATGGACAGGGAACGAGCAGTACTTC. Its protein is CASSPSWTGNEQYF.

This clonotype was detected a few times. This rearrangement joins TRBV7-9 to TRBJ2-7, with D tentatively TRBD1 or TRBD2 (5 bases each). V gave up 4 bases and J gave up 4 bases, with 11 bases separating them. This CDR3 is 13 amino acids long. The germline V gene has CDR1 SEHNR and CDR2 FQNEAQ (reference sequence). CDR3 bases: TGTGCCAGCAGCTGGGGACCACCGTACGAGCAGTACTTC. Translated: CASSWGPPYEQYF.

This chain connects TRBV25-1 to TRBJ2-7; D is undetermined. The CDR3 totals 12 residues. CDR1 and CDR2 from the germline V gene are MGHDK and SYGVNS. V lost 1 base to trimming and J lost 5 bases, with 6 bases between them. CDR3 bases: TGTGCCAGCAGTGAATTCAGCGACGAGCAGTACTTC. It codes for CASSEFSDEQYF.

The V call is TRBV19, the J call TRBJ1-5; D might be TRBD1 (5 bases). The CDR3 sequence is 15 residues long. Trimming stripped 7 bases from V and 5 bases from J, with 18 bases between. Germline-derived CDR1 and CDR2 are LNHDA and SQIVND (reference sequence). The CDR3 here is CASTPRHTGYQPQHF. The CDR3, as DNA: TGTGCCAGTACCCCACGGCACACAGGCTATCAGCCCCAGCATTTT.

This clonotype showed up many times. At one boundary the junction diverges from the germline segment, which might be a read error. The chain links TRBV7-7 to TRBJ2-5; D is undetermined. CDR3 length: 14 amino acids. In germline, CDR1 is SSHAT, CDR2 FNYEAQ (reference sequence). CDR3 bases: TGTGCTAGCAGCCGACCTGGGTACCAAGAGACCCAGTACTTC. Its translation is CASSRPGYQETQYF.

Many counts were recorded for this clonotype. The chain's CDR3 is CASSRAGAGTDTQYF. As DNA, the CDR3 is TGTGCCAGCAGCCGAGCGGGGGCCGGCACAGATACGCAGTATTTT. This chain links TRBV6-2 or TRBV6-3 with TRBJ2-3; 8 positions match TRBD2. Unmatched junction bases numbered 6, after V lost 6 bases and J lost 1 base. The CDR3 runs to 15 residues. Germline assignment: CDR1 MNHEY and CDR2 SVGEGT.

The CDR3 DNA sequence: TGCGCCACGGCAGGCTCCTACAATGAGCAGTTCTTC. Its translation: CATAGSYNEQFF. The V call is TRBV5-1, the J call TRBJ2-1, with D unclear. V was clipped by 9 bases and J by 0 bases, with 7 bases between them. Looked up from germline, CDR1 is SGHRS and CDR2 is YFSETQ. CDR3 length: 12 residues.

This clonotype was found many times. The V and J genes are TRBV28 and TRBJ1-1; D unresolved. CDR3 size: 13 residues. Trimming removed 2 bases from V and 1 base from J, with 5 bases in between. Germline V gives CDR1 MDHEN, CDR2 SYDVKM. The CDR3 DNA follows: TGTGCCAGCAGTTTACCACGGAACACTGAAGCTTTCTTT. Its translation: CASSLPRNTEAFF.

The chain carries TRBV12-3 or TRBV12-4 and TRBJ1-5; 9 bases agree with TRBD1. Losses at the gene ends were 3 bases for V and 7 bases for J; bases not matched to a gene: 10. The CDR3 is 16 residues long. The CDR3 reads CASSFKGQGPMQPQHF. DNA for the CDR3: TGTGCCAGCAGTTTTAAGGGACAGGGCCCAATGCAGCCCCAGCATTTT.

In this sample, this clonotype turned up many times. The chain joins TRBV6-1 to TRBJ2-1; the match to TRBD2 covers 13 bases. CDR1 is MNHNS and CDR2 is SASEGT in the germline V gene. J was trimmed by 4 bases and V by 4 bases; bases with no gene match: 10. The CDR3 runs 18 residues. CDR3 residues: CASSGWTSGGRRYNEQFF. Written as DNA, the CDR3 is TGTGCCAGCAGTGGTTGGACTAGCGGGGGTCGGCGGTACAATGAGCAGTTCTTC.

J is TRBJ2-5 and V is TRBV28; 7 nucleotides line up with TRBD1. The CDR3 is 15 amino acids. After removal of 4 bases from V and 5 bases from J, the junction contained 10 bases not matched to a gene. CDR1 is MDHEN and CDR2 is SYDVKM in the germline V gene. The CDR3 loop reads CASSSPDRVWETQYF. The CDR3 DNA reads TGTGCCAGCAGTTCGCCCGACAGGGTTTGGGAGACCCAGTACTTC.

The table lists this clonotype with many counts. The chain links TRBV7-9 to TRBJ1-2; 7 bases are shared with TRBD1. V lost 4 bases, J lost 2 bases, and 1 base stayed unmatched. The CDR3 extends over 13 amino acids. CDR1 is SEHNR and CDR2 is FQNEAQ in the germline V gene (reference sequence). DNA for the CDR3: TGTGCCAGCAGCTCGGGACAGAACTATGGCTACACCTTC. It yields the protein CASSSGQNYGYTF.

This clonotype was seen only a few times. The chain carries TRBV20-1 and TRBJ1-1; D unresolved. The ends were cut back, 0 bases at V and 10 bases at J, with 9 bases in the middle. The CDR3 totals 11 residues. Germline CDR1 is DFQATT and CDR2 is SNEGSKA (reference sequence). CDR3 in amino acids: CSAREVLAAFF. The DNA of the CDR3 is TGCAGTGCTAGAGAGGTTTTGGCAGCTTTCTTT.